This T cell receptor beta chain was profiled in a study of blood T cell repertoires in COVID-19. Background on the study: Material from acute and convalescent COVID-19 was sourced from the United States, Italy and Spain. From T cells, B-cell-depleted T cells, or PBMCs came the material, which was cDNA or gDNA.

How the authors handled the data: From reference gene primer amplification, estimates of nucleated cell counts were derived. Produced via immunoSEQ multiplex PCR; TCRdb's table is partial and in-frame only. The D gene and trimming were derived from the DNA, and the V and J assignments and clone size from that table. The sample holds a few hundred thousand clones, 85% to 90% seen once. The sequenced sample was peripheral blood. The clonotype was recovered from a woman between 65 and 79 years old with active or convalescent COVID-19.

The CDR3 loop reads CASAWGGQETQYF. DNA of the CDR3: TGTGCCAGCGCCTGGGGGGGCCAAGAGACCCAGTACTTC. V usage is TRBV7-8 and J usage is TRBJ2-5; 7 bases are shared with TRBD2. This CDR3 has 13 residues. Germline V gene data show CDR1 as SGHVS and CDR2 as FQNEAQ. V dropped 8 bases and J dropped 1; count of bases not matched to a gene: 4.